This T cell receptor (beta chain) was sequenced for a study of cytomegalovirus exposure and HLA in healthy donors. This CDR3 is built from 15 residues. Germline V CDR1 and CDR2: MNHNS, SASEGT. V shed 3 bases and J shed 7 bases, with 16 bases lying between them. PCR employed 60 Vbeta and 13 Jbeta primers. The assay was immunoSEQ multiplex PCR, and TCRdb's table has in-frame clones only and misses some. The sample carries 200,000 to 250,000 clones, about 80% recorded once. The sequenced sample was PBMCs. This receptor was identified in a man aged 35-49 years in good health and CMV-seronegative. The genes are TRBV6-1 and TRBJ1-5; a weak D match, TRBD1 (6 bases). The CDR3 nucleotides are TGTGCCAGCAGTGATTGGACAGAGAGGCAACAGCCCCAGCATTTT. Amino acids: CASSDWTERQQPQHF.